A selection of T cell receptor beta chains follows, all from one sample in a study of neurological immune-mediated disorders. TCRdb itself ran the 5' RACE reads through MiXCR, one entry per CDR3 protein. The sample carries roughly 48,000 distinct CDR3 sequences, about 25% recorded once. The sample comprised PBMCs. The receptors were sampled from a woman aged 70 to 79 in good health. The CDR3 runs from the conserved cysteine through the conserved F or W. D genes are given only for firm matches. Clone size is stated in some rows and not others, as once, few, many or a class when expanded.

-	TRBJ2-5	many	TRBV7-2	TGTGCCAGCAGCCCACCCCTGGGGGTTGGCGTAGAGACCCAGTACTTC	CASSPPLGVGVETQYF
-	TRBJ1-5	many	TRBV21-1	TGTGCCAGCAGCAACCGTCCCGGGACAGGGTTGAGCAATCAGCCCCAGCATTTT	CASSNRPGTGLSNQPQHF
-	TRBJ2-1	many	TRBV7-9	TGTGCCAGCAGCAGAAGCGTTTGGGAGCAGTTCTTC	CASSRSVWEQFF
-	TRBJ2-5	many	TRBV5-1	TGCGCCAGCACCCTAGGGGGTACCGGGGAGACCCAGTACTTC	CASTLGGTGETQYF
-	TRBJ1-1	-	TRBV5-1	TGCGCCAGCAGCTTGGACGGGGAGAACACTGACGCTTTATTT	CASSLDGENTDALF
-	TRBJ2-7	many	TRBV5-1	TGCGCCAGCAGCTTGGCGGGGTCAGGGGGGTCCTACGAGCAGTACTTC	CASSLAGSGGSYEQYF
-	TRBJ2-1	-	TRBV5-1	TGCGCCAGCAGCCCGGAGTTGGCATACAATGAGCAGTTCTTC	CASSPELAYNEQFF
-	TRBJ2-3	many	TRBV5-6	TGTGCCAGCAGCTTGACGAGCGGCACAGATACGCAGTATTTT	CASSLTSGTDTQYF
-	TRBJ1-5	many	TRBV5-5	TGTGCCAGCAGCTTTGGGGAAAATCAGCCCAAGCATTTT	CASSFGENQPKHF
-	TRBJ2-1	-	TRBV6-6	TGTGCAAGCAGTAGTTATAGTGAGCGGTTCTTC	CASSSYSERFF
TRBD1	TRBJ2-3	-	TRBV9	TGTGCCAGCAGCGACGGGACAGTTGGGACAGATACGCAGTATTTT	CASSDGTVGTDTQYF
-	TRBJ2-2	many	TRBV20-1	TGCAGTGCTAGAGATCCCGACCGACTCGTTAACACCGGGGAGCTGTTTTTT	CSARDPDRLVNTGELFF
-	TRBJ2-2	-	TRBV7-2	TGTGCCAGCAGCTTTCTAGGGGTGTCGAACACCGGGGAGCTGTTTTTT	CASSFLGVSNTGELFF